This T cell receptor beta chain stems from a study of OX40 agonist ivuxolimab in advanced cancers. The table came from immunoSEQ multiplex PCR; TCRdb's copy has only in-frame clones and leaves some out. The sample shows about 64,000 clones, 70% to 90% of them seen only once. With regard to this clone: Its matching antigen is unknown.

This CDR3 has 15 residues. CDR1 is MDHEN, CDR2 SYDVKM, per germline. V was shortened by 4 bases and J by 7 bases, with 19 bases between the two germline ends. Overall study findings and caveats: Certain nonresponding patients likewise had low normalized T-cell clonal expansion. Antigen specificity remained undetermined for the expanded peripheral T cells.

This TCR derives from an adult with an advanced solid tumor such as melanoma, head and neck, liver or kidney cancer. Material: CD4+ or CD8+ T cells sorted from blood, obtained in a trial of the OX40 agonist ivuxolimab. The V call is TRBV28, the J call TRBJ1-2; TRBD1 is a possible D gene (5 bases). The CDR3 DNA is TGTGCCAGCAGTTCCCCCCGGGGGACGGGGGGTGGCTACACCTTC. Translated, it gives CASSSPRGTGGGYTF.